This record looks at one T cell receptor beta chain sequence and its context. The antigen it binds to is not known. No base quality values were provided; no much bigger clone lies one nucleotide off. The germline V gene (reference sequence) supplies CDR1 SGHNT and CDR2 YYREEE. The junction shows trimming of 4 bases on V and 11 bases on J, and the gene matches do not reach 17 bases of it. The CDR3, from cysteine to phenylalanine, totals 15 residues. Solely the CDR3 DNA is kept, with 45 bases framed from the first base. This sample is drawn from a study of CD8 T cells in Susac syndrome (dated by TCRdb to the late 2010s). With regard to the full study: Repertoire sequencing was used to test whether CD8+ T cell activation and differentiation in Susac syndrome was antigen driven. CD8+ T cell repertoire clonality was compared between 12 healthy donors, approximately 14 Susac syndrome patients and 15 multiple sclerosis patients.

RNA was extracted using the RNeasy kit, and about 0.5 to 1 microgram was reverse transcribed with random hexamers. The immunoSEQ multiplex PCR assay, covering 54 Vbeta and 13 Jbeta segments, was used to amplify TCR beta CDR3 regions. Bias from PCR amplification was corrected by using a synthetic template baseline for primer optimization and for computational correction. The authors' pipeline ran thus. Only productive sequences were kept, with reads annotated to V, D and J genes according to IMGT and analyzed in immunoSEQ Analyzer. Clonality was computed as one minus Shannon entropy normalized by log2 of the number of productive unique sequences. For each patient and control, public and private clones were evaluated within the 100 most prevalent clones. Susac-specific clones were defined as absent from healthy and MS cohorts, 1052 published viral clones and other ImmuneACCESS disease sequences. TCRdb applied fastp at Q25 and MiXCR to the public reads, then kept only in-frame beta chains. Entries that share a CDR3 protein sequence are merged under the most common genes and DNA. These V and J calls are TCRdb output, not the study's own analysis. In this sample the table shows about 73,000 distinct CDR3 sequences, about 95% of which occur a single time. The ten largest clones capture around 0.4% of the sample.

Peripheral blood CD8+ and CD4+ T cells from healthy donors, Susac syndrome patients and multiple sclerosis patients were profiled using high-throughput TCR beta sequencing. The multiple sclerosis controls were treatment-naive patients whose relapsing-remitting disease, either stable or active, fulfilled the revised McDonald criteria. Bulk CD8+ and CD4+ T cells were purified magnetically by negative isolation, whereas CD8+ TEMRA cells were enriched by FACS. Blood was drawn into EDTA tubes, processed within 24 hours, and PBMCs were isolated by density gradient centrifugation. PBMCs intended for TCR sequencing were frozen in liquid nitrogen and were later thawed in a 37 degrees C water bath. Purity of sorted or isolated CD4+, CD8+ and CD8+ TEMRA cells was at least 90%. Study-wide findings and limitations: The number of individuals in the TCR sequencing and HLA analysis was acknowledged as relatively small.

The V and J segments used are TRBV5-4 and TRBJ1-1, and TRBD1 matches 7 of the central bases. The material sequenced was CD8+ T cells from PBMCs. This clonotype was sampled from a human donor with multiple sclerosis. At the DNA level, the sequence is TGTGCCAGCAGCCCTCCAGGGGGACACCTTACGGGGGCTTTCTTT. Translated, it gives CASSPPGGHLTGAFF. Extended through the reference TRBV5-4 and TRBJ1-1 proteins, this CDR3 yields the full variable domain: ETGVTQSPTHLIKTRGQQVTLRCSSQSGHNTVSWYQQALGQGPQFIFQYYREEENGRGNFPPRFSGLQFPNYSSELNVNALELDDSALYLCASSPPGGHLTGAFFGQGTRLTVV.